The entry below describes one T cell receptor beta chain. The target antigen is unknown. Some clones are missing from TCRdb's copy, which holds only in-frame ones; the method was immunoSEQ multiplex PCR. The sample has under 35,000 clones, 80% to 95% seen once. These data are taken from a study of T cells in localized non-small cell lung cancer. Overall study findings and caveats: Longer overall survival was linked to higher blood T cell density. A median of approximately 54 clones ranked among the top 100 in tumor appeared in adjacent lung. Owing to sequencing of a solitary tumor region, heterogeneity cannot be discounted.

Trimming stripped 0 bases from V and 1 base from J, with 6 bases between. The CDR3 is 14 amino acids. Per the germline V gene, CDR1 is MNHNY and CDR2 is SVGAGI (reference sequence). This sequence was found in a female donor older than 55 with stage II lung adenocarcinoma. This chain connects TRBV6-6 to TRBJ2-5, with a weak D call TRBD1 (6 bases). The sample consisted of peripheral blood mononuclear cells, taken before any cancer treatment. CDR3 sequence reads: CASSYSQGQETQYF. The CDR3 nucleotides read TGTGCCAGCAGTTACTCACAGGGCCAAGAGACCCAGTACTTC.